The entry below describes one TCR beta chain. Its specificity is unknown. The data originate from a study of cytomegalovirus exposure and HLA in healthy donors. Study outcomes and limitations: A later analysis found TCR association rates differed by HLA locus, highest for DRB1 and lowest for HLA-C. The study designated some 180 TCR beta chains cytomegalovirus-associated.

CDR3 length: 14 residues. Trimming left V 0 bases short and J 2 bases short, with 6 bases between. The germline V gene encodes CDR1 SGDLS and CDR2 YYNGEE. The PCR made use of 60 Vbeta and 13 Jbeta primers. The authors' processing: Around 10 million of the about 80 million unique TCR beta chains counted in a later analysis were shared. Only in-frame clones appear in the TCRdb table, and some are missing; sequencing was by immunoSEQ multiplex PCR. D and trimming come from the DNA, and the V and J calls and clone size come from that table. Counted here are some 54,000 clones, roughly 73% occurring once; the ten biggest clones make up 2.5% to 3%.

The receptor was derived from a man between 18 and 35 years old in good health and CMV-seronegative. The sample was PBMCs. V usage is TRBV9 and J usage is TRBJ1-3; perhaps TRBD1 as D (5 bases). CDR3 DNA: TGTGCCAGCAGCGTAGCAGGGACTGGAAACACCATATATTTT. Translation: CASSVAGTGNTIYF.